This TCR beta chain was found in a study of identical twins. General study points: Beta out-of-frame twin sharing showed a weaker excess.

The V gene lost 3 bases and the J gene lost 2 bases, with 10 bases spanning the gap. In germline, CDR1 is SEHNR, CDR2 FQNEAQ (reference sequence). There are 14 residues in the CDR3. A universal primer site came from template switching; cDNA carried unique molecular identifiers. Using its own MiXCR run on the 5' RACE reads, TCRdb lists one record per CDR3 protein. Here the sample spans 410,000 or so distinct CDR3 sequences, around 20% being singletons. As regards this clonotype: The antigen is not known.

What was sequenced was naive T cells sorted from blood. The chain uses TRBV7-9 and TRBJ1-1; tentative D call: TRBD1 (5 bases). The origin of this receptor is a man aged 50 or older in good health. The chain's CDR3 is CASSLWGANTEAFF. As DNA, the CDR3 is TGTGCCAGCAGCTTGTGGGGCGCTAACACTGAAGCTTTCTTT.